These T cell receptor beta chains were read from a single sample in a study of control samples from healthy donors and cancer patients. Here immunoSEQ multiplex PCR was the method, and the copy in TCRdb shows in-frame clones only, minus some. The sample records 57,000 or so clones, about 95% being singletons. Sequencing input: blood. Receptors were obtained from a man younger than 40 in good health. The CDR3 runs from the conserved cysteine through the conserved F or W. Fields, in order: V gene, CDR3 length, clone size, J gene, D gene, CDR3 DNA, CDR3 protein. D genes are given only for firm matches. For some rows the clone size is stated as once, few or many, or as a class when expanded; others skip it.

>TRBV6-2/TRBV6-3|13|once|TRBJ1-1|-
TGTGCCAGCAGTTACCGAGGGGCGACTGAAGCTTTCTTT
CASSYRGATEAFF
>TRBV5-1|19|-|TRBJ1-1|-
TGCGCCAGCAGCAAGCTCCAGGTTGGGGGTTTTTCCACAAACACTGAAGCTTTCTTT
CASSKLQVGGFSTNTEAFF
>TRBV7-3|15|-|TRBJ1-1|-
TGTGCCAGCAGCTCGACCCGCCAGGGGAACACTGAAGCTTTCTTT
CASSSTRQGNTEAFF
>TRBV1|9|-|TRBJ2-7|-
TGCGGTCTTCCTCAGGAGCAGTACTTC
CGLPQEQYF
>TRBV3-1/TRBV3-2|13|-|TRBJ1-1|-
TGTGCCAGCAGCCAAGTTGCCGGGGGATTGGCTTTCTTT
CASSQVAGGLAFF
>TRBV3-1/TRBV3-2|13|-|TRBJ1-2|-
TGTGCCAGCAGCCAAGGGACGGGGAATGGCTACACCTTC
CASSQGTGNGYTF
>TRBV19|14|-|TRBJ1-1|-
TGTGCCAGTAGTATGAGGGCAGCTAACACTGAAGCTTTCTTT
CASSMRAANTEAFF
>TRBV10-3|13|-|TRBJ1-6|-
TGTGCCATCAGCCGGGACGAAGATTCACCCCTCCACTTT
CAISRDEDSPLHF
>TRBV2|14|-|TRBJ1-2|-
TGTGCCAGCAGTGAAGATAACGGTCTCTATGGCTACACCTTC
CASSEDNGLYGYTF
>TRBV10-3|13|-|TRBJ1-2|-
TGTGCCACGCTGACCGTCCAACTGGGAGGCTACACCTTC
CATLTVQLGGYTF
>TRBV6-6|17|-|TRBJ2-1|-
TGTGCCAGCAGTCCCTTATTGGCGGGGGCCTCCTACAATGAGCAGTTCTTC
CASSPLLAGASYNEQFF
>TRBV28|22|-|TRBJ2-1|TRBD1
TGTGCCAGCAGTTCCTGGGGCTTGGGACAGGGGGTAAGGGCAGGCCTCTACAATGAGCAGTTCTTC
CASSSWGLGQGVRAGLYNEQFF
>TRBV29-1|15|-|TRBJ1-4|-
TGCAGCGTTGGTGGGGGGCTGGGTACTAATGAAAAACTGTTTTTT
CSVGGGLGTNEKLFF
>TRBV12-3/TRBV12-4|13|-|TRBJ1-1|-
TGTGCCAGCAGTCCCGGAATGCGAACTGAAGCTTTCTTT
CASSPGMRTEAFF
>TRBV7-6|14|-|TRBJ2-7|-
TGTGCCAGCAGCTTAGCCCCGGGTATCTACGAGCAGTACTTC
CASSLAPGIYEQYF
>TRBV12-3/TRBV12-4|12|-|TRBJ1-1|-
TGTGCCAGCAGTACAGGGATACCTGAAGCTTTCTTT
CASSTGIPEAFF
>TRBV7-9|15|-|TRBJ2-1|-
TGTGCCAGCAGCTCAGGAGGGAACTCCTACAATGAGCAGTTCTTC
CASSSGGNSYNEQFF
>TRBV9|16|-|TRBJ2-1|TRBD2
TGTGCCAGCAGCGTAGGTAGCGGGCCTAGTTACAATGAGCAGTTCTTC
CASSVGSGPSYNEQFF
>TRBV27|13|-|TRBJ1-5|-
TGTGCCAGCAGTTTAAGCAGCAATCAGCCCCAGCATTTT
CASSLSSNQPQHF
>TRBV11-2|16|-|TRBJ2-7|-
TGTGCCAGCAGCCCGTCTTTTAGCCTTTACTCCTACGAGCAGTACTTC
CASSPSFSLYSYEQYF
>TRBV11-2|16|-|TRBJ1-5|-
TGTGCCAGCAGCTTAGGAGGCAGGGCAAGCAATCAGCCCCAGCATTTT
CASSLGGRASNQPQHF
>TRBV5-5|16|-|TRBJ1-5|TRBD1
TGTGCCAGCAGCCTTATGGACAGGGCCCTTTATCAGCCCCAGCATTTT
CASSLMDRALYQPQHF
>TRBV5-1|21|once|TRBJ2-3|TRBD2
TGCGCCAGCAGCTTGGCCGGGAGACAGGGACTAGCGGGAGGGCCGCGGGATACGCAGTATTTT
CASSLAGRQGLAGGPRDTQYF
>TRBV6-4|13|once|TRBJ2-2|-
TGTGCCAGCAGTGACTCGGGGGCCGGGGAGCTGTTTTTT
CASSDSGAGELFF
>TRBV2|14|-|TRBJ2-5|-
TGTGCCAGCAGGAAGAGCGACCCCGGGGGGACCCAGTACTTC
CASRKSDPGGTQYF
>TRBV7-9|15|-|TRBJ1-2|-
TGTGCCAGCAGCTCATTAGGGGTTAGGGACTATGGCTACACCTTC
CASSSLGVRDYGYTF
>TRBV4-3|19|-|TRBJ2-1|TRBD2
TGCGCCAGCAGCCAAGATCGGAGTCGCGGGGGGAGCCCCTACAATGAGCAGTTCTTC
CASSQDRSRGGSPYNEQFF
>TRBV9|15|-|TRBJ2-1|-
TGTGCCAGCAGCGTATACTTGGGGGGAAATAATGAGCAGTTCTTC
CASSVYLGGNNEQFF
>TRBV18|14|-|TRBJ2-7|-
TGTGCCAGCTCACCCGGCGGACTGCTCTACGAGCAGTACTTC
CASSPGGLLYEQYF
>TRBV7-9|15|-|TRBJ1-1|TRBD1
TGTGCCAGCAGCCCGATGGGACAGGGGAGGACTGAAGCTTTCTTT
CASSPMGQGRTEAFF
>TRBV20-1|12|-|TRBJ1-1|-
TGCAGTGCTAGTTTAGGGCCCCGGGGAGCTTTCTTT
CSASLGPRGAFF
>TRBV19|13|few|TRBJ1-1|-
TGTGCCAGTAGCCTCATAGGGGGCACTGAAGCTTTCTTT
CASSLIGGTEAFF
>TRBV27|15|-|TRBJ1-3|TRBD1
TGTGCCAGCAGTTCCGACAGGGGACCCGGAAACACCATATATTTT
CASSSDRGPGNTIYF
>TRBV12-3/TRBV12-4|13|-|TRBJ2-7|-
TGTGCCAGCAGTACACACGCAGGGAACGAGCAGTACTTC
CASSTHAGNEQYF
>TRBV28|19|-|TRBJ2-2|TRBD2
TGTGCCAGCATTCCCCTGGTTCCGACTAGCGGGAGGAGCACCGGGGAGCTGTTTTTT
CASIPLVPTSGRSTGELFF
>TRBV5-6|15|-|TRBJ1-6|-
TGTGCCAGCAGCGCGCCGTGGCGGGAGGCAGAACCCCTCCACTTT
CASSAPWREAEPLHF
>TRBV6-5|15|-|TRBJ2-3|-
TGTGCCACCTCCTTATGGGAGACTAGCACAGATACGCAGTATTTT
CATSLWETSTDTQYF
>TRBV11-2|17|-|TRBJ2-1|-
TGTGCCAGCAGCCCAGGGGTAGCGGAGGGGTGGAACAATGAGCAGTTCTTC
CASSPGVAEGWNNEQFF
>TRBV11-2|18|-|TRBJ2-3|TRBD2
TGTGCCAGCAGCTTATTTGCGGGAGGACGCTCGGGCACAGATACGCAGTATTTT
CASSLFAGGRSGTDTQYF
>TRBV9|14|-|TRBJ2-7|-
TGTGCCAGCAGCGTAGGTAACAGCTACTACGAGCAGTACTTC
CASSVGNSYYEQYF
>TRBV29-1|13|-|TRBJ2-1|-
TGCAGCGTTGAAGATAGTCTATGGGATGAGCAGTTCTTC
CSVEDSLWDEQFF
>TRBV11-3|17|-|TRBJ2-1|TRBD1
TGTGCCAGCAGCTCCTCCGGGACAGGGTATCAGTACAATGAGCAGTTCTTC
CASSSSGTGYQYNEQFF
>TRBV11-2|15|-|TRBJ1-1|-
TGTGCCAGCAGCTTAGAAGGACCGCTCAACACTGAAGCTTTCTTT
CASSLEGPLNTEAFF
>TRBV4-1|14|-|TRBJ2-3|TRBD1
TGCGCCAGCAGCCAAGCGGGACAGGTAAACACGCAGTATTTT
CASSQAGQVNTQYF
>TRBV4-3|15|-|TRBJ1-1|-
TGCGCCAGCAGCCAAGATTGGGGGGGGTACACTGAAGCTTTCTTT
CASSQDWGGYTEAFF
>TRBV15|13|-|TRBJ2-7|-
TGTGCCACCAGCAGAGAACGGTACTACGAGCAGTACTTC
CATSRERYYEQYF
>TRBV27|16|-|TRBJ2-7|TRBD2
TGTGCCAGCAGTTTGACTAGCGGGGATTATTCCTACGAGCAGTACTTC
CASSLTSGDYSYEQYF